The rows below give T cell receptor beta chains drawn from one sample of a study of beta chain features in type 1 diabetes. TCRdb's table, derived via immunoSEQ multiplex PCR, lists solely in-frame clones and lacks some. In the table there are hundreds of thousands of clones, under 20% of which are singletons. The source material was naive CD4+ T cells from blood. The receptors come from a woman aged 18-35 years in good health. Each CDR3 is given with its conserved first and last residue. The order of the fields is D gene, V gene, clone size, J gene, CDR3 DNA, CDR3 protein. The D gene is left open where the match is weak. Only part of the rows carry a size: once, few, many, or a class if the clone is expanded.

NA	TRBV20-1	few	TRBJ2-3	TGCAGTGCAATCTATGGTGATACGCAGTATTTT	CSAIYGDTQYF
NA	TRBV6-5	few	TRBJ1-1	TGTGCCAGCAGTTACGGTCTTAGCGGCACTGAAGCTTTCTTT	CASSYGLSGTEAFF
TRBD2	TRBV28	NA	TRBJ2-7	TGTGCCAGCAGTTACGGGGGGAAGTACGAGCAGTACTTC	CASSYGGKYEQYF
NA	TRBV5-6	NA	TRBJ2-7	TGTGCCAGCGGGAGCCAAAGCTCCTACGAGCAGTACTTC	CASGSQSSYEQYF
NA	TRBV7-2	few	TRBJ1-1	TGTGCCAGCAGCTCATACCGGGGGGCCGGAGCTTTCTTT	CASSSYRGAGAFF
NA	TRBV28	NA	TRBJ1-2	TGTGCCAGCACGAGCGGAAGTGGCTACACCTTC	CASTSGSGYTF
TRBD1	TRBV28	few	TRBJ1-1	TGTGCCAGCAGTCCTCGGACAGGGGCGAACACTGAAGCTTTCTTT	CASSPRTGANTEAFF
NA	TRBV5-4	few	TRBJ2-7	TGTGCCAGCAGCTTGGAGGAGCCCTACGAGCAGTACTTC	CASSLEEPYEQYF
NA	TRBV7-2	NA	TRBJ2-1	TGTGCCAGCAGTCGAACCGGTCTAGCCTACTACAATGAGCAGTTCTTC	CASSRTGLAYYNEQFF
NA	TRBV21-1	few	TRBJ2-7	TGTGCCAGCAGCAAAGCGGCCGGGACAGAATCCTACGAGCAGTACTTC	CASSKAAGTESYEQYF
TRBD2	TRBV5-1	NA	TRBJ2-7	TGCGCCAGCAGCTTGGTCATACTAGCGGGAGGATACGAGCAGTACTTC	CASSLVILAGGYEQYF
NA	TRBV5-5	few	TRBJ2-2	TGTGCCAGCAGCGTCCTCAGGGGACCCGGGGAGCTGTTTTTT	CASSVLRGPGELFF
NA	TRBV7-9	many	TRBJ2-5	TGTGCCAGCAGCTTTGTCTCTGAGACCCAGTACTTC	CASSFVSETQYF
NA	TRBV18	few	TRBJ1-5	TGTGCCAGCTCAACGGCCACTCGGACTCTGAATCAGCCCCAGCATTTT	CASSTATRTLNQPQHF
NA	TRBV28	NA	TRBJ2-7	TGTGCCAGCAGTTTATTTGATTATAGCGAGCAGTACTTC	CASSLFDYSEQYF
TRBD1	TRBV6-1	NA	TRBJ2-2	TGTGCCAGCAGACCCCAGACAGGGCCCGGGGAGCTGTTTTTT	CASRPQTGPGELFF
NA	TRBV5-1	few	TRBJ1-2	TGCGCCAGCAGCTTGCCGGGTCCTGGCTACACCTTC	CASSLPGPGYTF
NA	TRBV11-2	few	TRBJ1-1	TGTGCCAGCAGCAACCGGGAGGTATTGAACACTGAAGCTTTCTTT	CASSNREVLNTEAFF
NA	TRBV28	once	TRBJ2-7	TGTGCCAGCAGTTCCGGACCCCTGGCCTACGAGCAGTACTTC	CASSSGPLAYEQYF
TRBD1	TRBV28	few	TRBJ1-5	TGTGCCAGCAGACCTTACTGGGGACAGGGGGACTCGTGGAATCAGCCCCAGCATTTT	CASRPYWGQGDSWNQPQHF
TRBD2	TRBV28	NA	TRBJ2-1	TGTGCCAGCAGTTTGGGGGGACTAGCGGGAGGAGCGGGTGAGCAGTTCTTC	CASSLGGLAGGAGEQFF
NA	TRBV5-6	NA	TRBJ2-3	TGTGCCAGCAGCTTACAGGGCGGAGATGCGCAGTATTTT	CASSLQGGDAQYF
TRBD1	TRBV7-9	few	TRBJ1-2	TGTGCCAGCAGCTCCTTTTCCCAGGGGGACTATGGCTACACCTTC	CASSSFSQGDYGYTF
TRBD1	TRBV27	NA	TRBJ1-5	TGTGCCAGCAGTCTGACAGGGGTTTCGGGATATAGCAATCAGCCCCAGCATTTT	CASSLTGVSGYSNQPQHF
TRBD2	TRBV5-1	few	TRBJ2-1	TGCGCCAGCAACGGACTAGCGGGAGTTACCTACAATGAGCAGTTCTTC	CASNGLAGVTYNEQFF
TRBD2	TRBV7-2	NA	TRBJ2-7	TGTGCCAGCAGCTTCCATGGACCGGGAGGGCGATACGAGCAGTACTTC	CASSFHGPGGRYEQYF
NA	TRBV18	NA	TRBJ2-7	TGTGCCAGCTCACCACCGGGTAGCACGCATGGGGCCTACGAGCAGTACTTC	CASSPPGSTHGAYEQYF
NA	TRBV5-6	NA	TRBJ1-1	TGTGCCAGCAGCCCTGGGCAGGGCCGTCTTGAAGCTTTCTTT	CASSPGQGRLEAFF
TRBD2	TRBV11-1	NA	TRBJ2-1	TGTGCCAGCAGCCTAACTAGCGGGCGGGCGGTAGAGTTCTTC	CASSLTSGRAVEFF
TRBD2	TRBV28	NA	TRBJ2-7	TGTGCCAGCAATATAGCGGGAGGTAGGGACGAGCAGTACTTC	CASNIAGGRDEQYF
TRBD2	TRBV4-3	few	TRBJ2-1	TGCGCCAGCAGCCAGGCAGGACTAGCGGGATTCAATGAGCAGTTCTTC	CASSQAGLAGFNEQFF
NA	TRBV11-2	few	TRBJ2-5	TGTGCCAGCAGCTTAGGGCCACAAGAGACCCAGTACTTC	CASSLGPQETQYF
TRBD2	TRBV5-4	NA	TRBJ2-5	TGTGCCAGCAGCTTGGGCGGGACTAGCGGGAGTGTGCGAGAGACCCAGTACTTC	CASSLGGTSGSVRETQYF